One and the same sample provided the 8 T cell receptor beta chains below, sequenced in a study of blood T cells in healthy people across ages. A second about 7 to 12 cycle PCR used barcoded and J-beta primers. TCRdb redid the calling of the 5' RACE reads with MiXCR, one entry per CDR3 protein. This table holds over a million distinct CDR3 sequences, approximately 59% found once. What was sequenced was blood. The receptor source for this set is a man aged 18 to 30 in good health.

The chain uses TRBV27 and TRBJ2-1, with TRBD2 identical over 14 bases. The CDR3 runs to 19 residues. V shed 9 bases, J shed 4 bases, and the junction held 17 bases outside the gene matches. The germline V gene has CDR1 MNHEY and CDR2 SMNVEV (reference sequence). The chain's CDR3 is CASSGSGLAGVVGYNEQFF. In DNA form, the CDR3 reads TGTGCCAGTTCGGGCTCGGGACTAGCGGGAGTAGTGGGGTACAATGAGCAGTTCTTC.

The V gene is TRBV6-5, the J gene TRBJ1-2; D ambiguous. V lost 10 bases and J lost 7, with 16 bases in between. Germline V CDR1 and CDR2: MNHEY, SVGAGI. This CDR3 has 12 residues. The CDR3 sequence is CATSPGLGGYTF. The CDR3 DNA reads as TGTGCCACCAGCCCAGGTCTGGGTGGCTACACCTTC.

This chain links TRBV4-2 with TRBJ1-1; D is uncertain. CDR1 is LGHNA, CDR2 YNFKEQ, per germline. Trimming left V 2 bases short and J 4 bases short, with 11 bases between. The CDR3 length is 14 residues. This CDR3 reads CASSQPGEATEAFF. The CDR3 nucleotides read TGTGCCAGCAGCCAACCGGGCGAGGCCACTGAAGCTTTCTTT.

The chain has TRBV7-2 and TRBJ2-1; D call uncertain. Germline CDR1 and CDR2: SGHTA and FQGNSA. The CDR3 is 15 amino acids. V was pared by 4 bases and J by 5 bases, with 15 bases between. The CDR3 DNA reads as TGTGCCAGCAGCTCCCGGACCATCCCTCACAATGAGCAGTTCTTC. This sequence encodes CASSSRTIPHNEQFF. Full variable domain (outside the CDR3, taken from reference TRBV7-2 and TRBJ2-1): GAGVSQSPSNKVTEKGKDVELRCDPISGHTALYWYRQSLGQGLEFLIYFQGNSAPDKSGLPSDRFSAERTGGSVSTLTIQRTQQEDSAVYLCASSSRTIPHNEQFFGPGTRLTVL.

The chain combines TRBV7-8 with TRBJ2-5, with TRBD2 matching 8 bases. In germline, CDR1 is SGHVS, CDR2 FQNEAQ. The V and J ends lost 1 base and 3 bases, in that order; junction bases with no gene match: 7. The CDR3 contains 16 residues. The CDR3, as DNA: TGTGCCAGCAGCTTAGTGGCGGGAGGTAGAAAAGAGACCCAGTACTTC. This encodes CASSLVAGGRKETQYF.

The J gene is TRBJ2-5, the V gene TRBV6-1; no clear D. The J call may be incorrect, as the DNA end agrees better with TRBJ2-7. The CDR3 contains 13 residues. CDR1 MNHNS and CDR2 SASEGT come from the germline V gene. In DNA, the CDR3 is TGTGCCAGCAGTGAAGGACACCACTACGAGCAGTACTTC. Translation gives CASSEGHHYEQYF.

This chain connects TRBV6-2 or TRBV6-3 to TRBJ1-2; TRBD1 might be the D (6 bases). The CDR3 has 13 amino acids. The germline CDR1 and CDR2 sequences are MNHEY and SVGEGT. The V end lost 8 bases, the J end lost 8 bases, and 18 bases lay between the germline ends. This CDR3 is CASVQGQGSGYTF. The DNA for the CDR3 is TGTGCCAGCGTCCAGGGGCAGGGGAGCGGCTACACCTTC.

The rearrangement joins TRBV9 to TRBJ2-1; D is uncertain. Near its end, the DNA agrees better with TRBJ2-7, so the J call may be wrong. The CDR3 length is 15 residues. Germline V lookup: CDR1 SGDLS, CDR2 YYNGEE. The CDR3 region is CASSVGGSAPYEQYF. CDR3 bases: TGTGCCAGCAGCGTAGGAGGTTCGGCCCCCTACGAGCAGTACTTC.